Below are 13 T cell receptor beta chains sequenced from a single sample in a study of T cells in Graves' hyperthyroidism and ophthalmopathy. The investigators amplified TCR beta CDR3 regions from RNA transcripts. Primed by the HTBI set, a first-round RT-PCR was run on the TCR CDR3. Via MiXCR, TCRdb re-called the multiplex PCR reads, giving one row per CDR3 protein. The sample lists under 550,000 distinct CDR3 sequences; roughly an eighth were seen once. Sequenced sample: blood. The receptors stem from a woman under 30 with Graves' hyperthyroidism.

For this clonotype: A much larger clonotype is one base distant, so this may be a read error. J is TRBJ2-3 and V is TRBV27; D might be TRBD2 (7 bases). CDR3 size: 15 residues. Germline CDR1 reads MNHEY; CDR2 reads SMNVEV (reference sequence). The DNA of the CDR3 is TGTGCCGGCAGTTTAGGGGGGGCAAGGACAGATACGCAGTATTTT. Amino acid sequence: CAGSLGGARTDTQYF.

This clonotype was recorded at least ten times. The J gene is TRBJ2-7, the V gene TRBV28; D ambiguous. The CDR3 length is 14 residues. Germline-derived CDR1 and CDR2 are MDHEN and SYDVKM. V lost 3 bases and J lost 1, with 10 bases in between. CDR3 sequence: CASSLGVPSYEQYF. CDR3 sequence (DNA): TGTGCCAGCAGTTTGGGCGTCCCGTCCTACGAGCAGTACTTC.

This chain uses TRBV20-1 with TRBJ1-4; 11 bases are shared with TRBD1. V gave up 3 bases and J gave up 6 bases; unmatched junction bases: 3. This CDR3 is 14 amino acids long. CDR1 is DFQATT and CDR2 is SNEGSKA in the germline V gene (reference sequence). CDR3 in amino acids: CSARGTGGDEKLFF. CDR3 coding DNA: TGCAGTGCTAGGGGGACAGGGGGGGATGAAAAACTGTTTTTT.

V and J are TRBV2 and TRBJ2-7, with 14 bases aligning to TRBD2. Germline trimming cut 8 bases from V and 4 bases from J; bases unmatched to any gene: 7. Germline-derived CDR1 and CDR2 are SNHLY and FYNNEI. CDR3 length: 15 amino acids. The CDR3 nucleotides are TGTGCCAGCCGACCGGGACTAGCGGGAGCGTACGAGCAGTACTTC. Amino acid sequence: CASRPGLAGAYEQYF.

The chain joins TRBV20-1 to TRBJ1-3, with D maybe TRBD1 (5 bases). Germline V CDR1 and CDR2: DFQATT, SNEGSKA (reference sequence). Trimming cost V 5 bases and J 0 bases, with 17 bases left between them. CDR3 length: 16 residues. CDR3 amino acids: CSARGKGSYSGNTIYF. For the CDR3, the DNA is TGCAGTGCTCGAGGCAAGGGGAGTTACTCTGGAAACACCATATATTTT.

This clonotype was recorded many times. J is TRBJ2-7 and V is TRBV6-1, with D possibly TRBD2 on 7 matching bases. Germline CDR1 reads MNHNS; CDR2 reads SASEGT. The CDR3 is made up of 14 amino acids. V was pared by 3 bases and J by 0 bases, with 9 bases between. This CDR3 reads CASSERGPSYEQYF. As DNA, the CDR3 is TGTGCCAGCAGTGAGCGGGGGCCCTCCTACGAGCAGTACTTC.

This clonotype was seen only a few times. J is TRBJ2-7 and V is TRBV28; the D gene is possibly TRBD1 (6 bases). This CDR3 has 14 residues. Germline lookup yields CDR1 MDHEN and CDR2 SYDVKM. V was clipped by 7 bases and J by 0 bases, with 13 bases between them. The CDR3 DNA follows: TGTGCCAGCATGGGAGACAGGAACTCCTACGAGCAGTACTTC. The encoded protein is CASMGDRNSYEQYF.

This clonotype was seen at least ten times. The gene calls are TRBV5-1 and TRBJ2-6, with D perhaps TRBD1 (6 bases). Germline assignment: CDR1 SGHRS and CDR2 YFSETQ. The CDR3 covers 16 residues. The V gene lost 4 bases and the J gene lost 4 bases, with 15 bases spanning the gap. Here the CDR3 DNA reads TGCGCCAGCAGCCTAGGGGACACCGCCGGGGCCAACGTCCTGACTTTC. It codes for CASSLGDTAGANVLTF.

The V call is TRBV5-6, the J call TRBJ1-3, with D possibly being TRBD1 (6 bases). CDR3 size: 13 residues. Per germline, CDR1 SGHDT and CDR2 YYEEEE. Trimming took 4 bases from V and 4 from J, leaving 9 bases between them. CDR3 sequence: CASSGDRGNTIYF. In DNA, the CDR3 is TGTGCCAGCAGCGGTGACAGGGGAAACACCATATATTTT.

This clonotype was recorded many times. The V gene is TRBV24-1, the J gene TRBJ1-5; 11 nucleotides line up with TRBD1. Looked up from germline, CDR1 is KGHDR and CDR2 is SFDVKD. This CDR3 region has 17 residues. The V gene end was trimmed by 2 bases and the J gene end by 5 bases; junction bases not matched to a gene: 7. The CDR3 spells CATSDSLGTGGDQPQHF. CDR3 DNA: TGTGCCACCAGTGATTCATTAGGGACAGGGGGGGATCAGCCCCAGCATTTT.

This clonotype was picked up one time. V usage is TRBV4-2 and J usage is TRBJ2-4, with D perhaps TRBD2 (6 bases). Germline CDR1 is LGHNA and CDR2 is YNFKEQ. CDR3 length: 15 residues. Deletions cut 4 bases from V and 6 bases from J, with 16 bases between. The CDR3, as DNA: TGTGCCAGCAGCCGTACGGGGGACTCGGGAAACATTCAGTACTTC. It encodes CASSRTGDSGNIQYF.

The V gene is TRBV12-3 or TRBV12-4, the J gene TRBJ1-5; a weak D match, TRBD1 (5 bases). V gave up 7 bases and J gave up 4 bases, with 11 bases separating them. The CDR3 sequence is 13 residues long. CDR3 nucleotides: TGTGCCAGCACCTCGAGGGGAAATCAGCCCCAGCATTTT. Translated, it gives CASTSRGNQPQHF.

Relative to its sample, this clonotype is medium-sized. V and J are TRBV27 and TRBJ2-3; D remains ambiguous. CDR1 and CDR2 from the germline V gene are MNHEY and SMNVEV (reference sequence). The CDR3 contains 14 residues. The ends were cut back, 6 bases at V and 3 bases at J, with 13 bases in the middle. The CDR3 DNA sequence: TGTGCCAGCAGGGACGCCCACCCGACAGATACGCAGTATTTT. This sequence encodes CASRDAHPTDTQYF.